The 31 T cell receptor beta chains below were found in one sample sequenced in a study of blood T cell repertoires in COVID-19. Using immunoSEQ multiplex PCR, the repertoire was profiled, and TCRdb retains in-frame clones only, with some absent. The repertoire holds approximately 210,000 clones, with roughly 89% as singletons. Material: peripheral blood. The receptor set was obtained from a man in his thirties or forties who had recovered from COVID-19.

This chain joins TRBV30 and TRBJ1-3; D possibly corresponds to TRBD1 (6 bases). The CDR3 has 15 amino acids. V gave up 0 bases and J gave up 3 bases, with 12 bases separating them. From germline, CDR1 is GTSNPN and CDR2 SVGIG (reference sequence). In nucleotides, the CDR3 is TGTGCCTGGAGTGTACTCAGGGGAGTTGGAAACACCATATATTTT. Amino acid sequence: CAWSVLRGVGNTIYF.

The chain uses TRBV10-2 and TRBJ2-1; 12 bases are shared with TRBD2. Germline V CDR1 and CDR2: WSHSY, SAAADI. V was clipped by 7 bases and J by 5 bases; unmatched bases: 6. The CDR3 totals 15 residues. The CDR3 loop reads CASTRTSGANNEQFF. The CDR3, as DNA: TGCGCCAGCACCCGGACTAGCGGGGCCAACAATGAGCAGTTCTTC.

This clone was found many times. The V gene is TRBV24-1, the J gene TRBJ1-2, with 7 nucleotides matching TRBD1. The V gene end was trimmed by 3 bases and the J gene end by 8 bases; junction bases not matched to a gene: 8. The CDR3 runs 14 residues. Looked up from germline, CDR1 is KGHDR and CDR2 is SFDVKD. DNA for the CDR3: TGTGCCACCAGTGATACAGGGGCCCAGCTAGGCTACACCTTC. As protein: CATSDTGAQLGYTF.

As DNA, the CDR3 is TGCGCCAGCAGCCAAGAGGGGACTGGAATAGAGACCCAGTACTTC. Its protein product is CASSQEGTGIETQYF. The V call is TRBV4-3, the J call TRBJ2-5; tentatively, D is TRBD2 (6 bases). V lost 0 bases and J lost 4, with 12 bases in between. The length of the CDR3 is 15 residues. The V gene's germline CDR1 is LGHNA and CDR2 YSLEER.

CDR3 sequence reads: CASSPGGVGTAMAGYTF. CDR3 nucleotide sequence: TGTGCCAGCAGCCCTGGCGGAGTGGGGACAGCGATGGCGGGCTACACCTTC. The chain is built from TRBV2 and TRBJ1-2, with 7 bases aligning to TRBD1. In germline, CDR1 is SNHLY, CDR2 FYNNEI. V gave up 6 bases and J gave up 8 bases; unmatched junction bases: 21. The CDR3 consists of 17 residues.

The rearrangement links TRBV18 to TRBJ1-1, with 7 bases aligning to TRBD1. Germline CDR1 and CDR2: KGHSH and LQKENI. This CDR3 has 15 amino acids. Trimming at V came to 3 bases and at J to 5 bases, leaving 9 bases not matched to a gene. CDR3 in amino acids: CASSPLRQGKTEAFF. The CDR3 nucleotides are TGTGCCAGCTCACCGCTGAGACAGGGAAAAACTGAAGCTTTCTTT.

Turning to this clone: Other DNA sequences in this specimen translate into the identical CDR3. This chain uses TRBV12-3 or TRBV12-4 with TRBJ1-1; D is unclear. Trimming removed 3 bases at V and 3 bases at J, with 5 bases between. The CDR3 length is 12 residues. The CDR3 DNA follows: TGTGCCAGCAGTTTCGGTTACACTGAAGCTTTCTTT. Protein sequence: CASSFGYTEAFF.

The CDR3 reads CSVDISEAFF. The CDR3, as DNA: TGCAGCGTTGATATATCTGAAGCTTTCTTT. The chain employs TRBV29-1 and TRBJ1-1; no definite D call. The CDR3 is 10 amino acids. In germline, CDR1 is SQVTM, CDR2 ANQGSEA. V dropped 3 bases and J dropped 6 bases, with 5 bases sitting between them.

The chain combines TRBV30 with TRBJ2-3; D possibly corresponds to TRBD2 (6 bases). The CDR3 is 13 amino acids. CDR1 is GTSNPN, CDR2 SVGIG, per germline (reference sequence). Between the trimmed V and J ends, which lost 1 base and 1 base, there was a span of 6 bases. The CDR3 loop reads CAWSASGTDTQYF. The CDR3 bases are TGTGCCTGGAGTGCTAGCGGCACAGATACGCAGTATTTT. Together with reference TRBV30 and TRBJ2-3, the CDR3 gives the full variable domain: SQTIHQWPATLVQPVGSPLSLECTVEGTSNPNLYWYRQAAGRGLQLLFYSVGIGQISSEVPQNLSASRPQDRQFILSSKKLLLSDSGFYLCAWSASGTDTQYFGPGTRLTVL.

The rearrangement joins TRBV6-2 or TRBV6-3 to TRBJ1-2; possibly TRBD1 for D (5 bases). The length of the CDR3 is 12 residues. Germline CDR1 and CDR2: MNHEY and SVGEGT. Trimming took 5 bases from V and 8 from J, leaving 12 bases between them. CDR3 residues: CASSLDSPGYTF. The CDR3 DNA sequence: TGTGCCAGCAGTCTCGACAGCCCCGGCTACACCTTC.

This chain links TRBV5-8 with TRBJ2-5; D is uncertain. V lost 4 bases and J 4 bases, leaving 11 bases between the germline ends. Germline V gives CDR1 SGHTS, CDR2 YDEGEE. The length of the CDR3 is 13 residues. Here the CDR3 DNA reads TGTGCCAGCAGCCCTACCCCTACAGAGACCCAGTACTTC. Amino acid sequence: CASSPTPTETQYF.

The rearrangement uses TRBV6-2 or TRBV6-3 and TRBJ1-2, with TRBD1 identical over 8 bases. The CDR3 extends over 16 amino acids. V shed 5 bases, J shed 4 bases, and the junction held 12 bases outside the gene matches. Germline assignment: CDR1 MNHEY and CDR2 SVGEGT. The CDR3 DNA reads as TGTGCCAGCAGTCAGGGCCCCGGGACAGGCCGCTATGGCTACACCTTC. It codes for CASSQGPGTGRYGYTF.

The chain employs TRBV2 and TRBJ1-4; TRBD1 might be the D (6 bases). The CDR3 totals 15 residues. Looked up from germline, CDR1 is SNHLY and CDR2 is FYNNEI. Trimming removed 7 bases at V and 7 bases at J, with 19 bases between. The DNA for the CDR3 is TGTGCCAGCAAAGGGGAAATCACAGGGATTGAAAAACTGTTTTTT. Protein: CASKGEITGIEKLFF.

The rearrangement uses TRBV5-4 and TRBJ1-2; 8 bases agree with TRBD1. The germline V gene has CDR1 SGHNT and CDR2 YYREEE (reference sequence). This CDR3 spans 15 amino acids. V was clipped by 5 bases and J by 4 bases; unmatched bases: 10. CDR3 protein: CASSSQGASLYGYTF. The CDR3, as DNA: TGTGCCAGCAGTTCCCAGGGGGCGTCTCTCTATGGCTACACCTTC.

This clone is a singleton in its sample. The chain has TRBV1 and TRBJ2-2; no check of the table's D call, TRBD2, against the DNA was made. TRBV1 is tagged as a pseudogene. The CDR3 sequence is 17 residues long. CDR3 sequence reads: CTSSPRGARGDTGELFF. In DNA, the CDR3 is TGCACCAGCAGCCCCCGGGGGGCGCGAGGGGACACCGGGGAGCTGTTTTTT.

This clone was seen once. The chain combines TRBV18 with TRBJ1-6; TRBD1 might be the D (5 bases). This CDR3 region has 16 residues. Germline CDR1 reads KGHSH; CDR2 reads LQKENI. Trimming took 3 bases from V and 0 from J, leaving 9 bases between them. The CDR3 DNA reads TGTGCCAGCTCACCCCCCACAGGCTCCTATAATTCACCCCTCCACTTT. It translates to CASSPPTGSYNSPLHF.

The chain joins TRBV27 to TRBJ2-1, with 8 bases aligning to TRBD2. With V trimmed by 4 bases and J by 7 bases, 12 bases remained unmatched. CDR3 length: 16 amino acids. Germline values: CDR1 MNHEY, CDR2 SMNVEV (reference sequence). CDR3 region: CASSSWTAGGRNEQFF. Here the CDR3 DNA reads TGTGCCAGCAGTTCATGGACGGCGGGGGGTAGAAATGAGCAGTTCTTC.

In DNA, the CDR3 is TGTGCCTGGGGAGGACAGGGAGGCCACGAGCAGTACTTC. Its translation: CAWGGQGGHEQYF. The gene calls are TRBV30 and TRBJ2-7; 8 bases match TRBD1. V lost 5 bases to trimming and J lost 5 bases; unmatched junction nucleotides: 8. The CDR3 is 13 residues long. CDR1 and CDR2 from the germline V gene are GTSNPN and SVGIG (reference sequence). The whole variable domain, filled in from reference TRBV30 and TRBJ2-7, reads SQTIHQWPATLVQPVGSPLSLECTVEGTSNPNLYWYRQAAGRGLQLLFYSVGIGQISSEVPQNLSASRPQDRQFILSSKKLLLSDSGFYLCAWGGQGGHEQYFGPGTRLTVT.

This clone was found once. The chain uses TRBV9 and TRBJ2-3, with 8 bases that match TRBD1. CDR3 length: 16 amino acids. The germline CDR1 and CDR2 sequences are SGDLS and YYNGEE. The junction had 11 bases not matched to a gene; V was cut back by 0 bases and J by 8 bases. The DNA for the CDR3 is TGTGCCAGCAGCGTAGGAGGACAGGGTATTCGTAGTACGCAGTATTTT. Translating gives CASSVGGQGIRSTQYF.

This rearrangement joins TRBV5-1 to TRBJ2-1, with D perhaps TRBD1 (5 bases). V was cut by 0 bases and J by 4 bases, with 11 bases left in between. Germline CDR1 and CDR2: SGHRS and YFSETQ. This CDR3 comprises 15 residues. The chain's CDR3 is CASSLVLTEYNEQFF. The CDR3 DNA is TGCGCCAGCAGCTTGGTGCTGACAGAGTACAATGAGCAGTTCTTC.

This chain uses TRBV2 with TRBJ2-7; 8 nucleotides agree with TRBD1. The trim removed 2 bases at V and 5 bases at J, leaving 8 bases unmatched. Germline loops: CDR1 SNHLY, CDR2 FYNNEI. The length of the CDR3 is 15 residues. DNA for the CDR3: TGTGCCAGCAGTGAAAGGACAGGGTGGTTAGACGAGCAGTACTTC. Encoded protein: CASSERTGWLDEQYF.

CDR3 sequence: CASSQGLAVTYNEQFF. CDR3 in DNA: TGCGCCAGCAGCCAGGGACTAGCGGTAACCTACAATGAGCAGTTCTTC. The rearrangement uses TRBV5-1 and TRBJ2-1; 11 positions agree with TRBD2. The trim removed 4 bases at V and 2 bases at J, leaving 5 bases unmatched. From germline, CDR1 is SGHRS and CDR2 YFSETQ. The CDR3 is made up of 16 amino acids.

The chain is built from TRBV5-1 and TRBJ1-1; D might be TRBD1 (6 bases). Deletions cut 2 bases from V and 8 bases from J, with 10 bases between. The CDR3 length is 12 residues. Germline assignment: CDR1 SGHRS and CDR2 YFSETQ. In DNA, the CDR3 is TGCGCCAGCAGCTTTTCAGGGGACGAAGCTTTCTTT. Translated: CASSFSGDEAFF.

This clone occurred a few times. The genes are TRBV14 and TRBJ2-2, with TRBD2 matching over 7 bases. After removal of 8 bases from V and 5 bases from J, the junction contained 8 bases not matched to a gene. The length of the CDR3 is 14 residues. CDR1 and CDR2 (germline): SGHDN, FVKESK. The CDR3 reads CASGYYGGTGELFF. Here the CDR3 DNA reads TGTGCCAGCGGCTATTACGGGGGGACCGGGGAGCTGTTTTTT.

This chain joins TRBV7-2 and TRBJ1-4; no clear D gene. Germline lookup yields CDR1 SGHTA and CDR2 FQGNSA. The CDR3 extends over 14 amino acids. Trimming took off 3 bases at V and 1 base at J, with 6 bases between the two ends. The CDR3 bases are TGTGCCAGCAGCTTCACGGGAACTAATGAAAAACTGTTTTTT. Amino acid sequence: CASSFTGTNEKLFF.

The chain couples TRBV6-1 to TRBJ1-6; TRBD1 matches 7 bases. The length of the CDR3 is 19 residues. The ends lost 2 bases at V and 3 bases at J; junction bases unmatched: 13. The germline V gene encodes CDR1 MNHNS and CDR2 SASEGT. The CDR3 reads CASSENWDSVQLYNSPLHF. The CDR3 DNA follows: TGTGCCAGCAGTGAAAATTGGGACAGCGTACAACTCTATAATTCACCCCTCCACTTT.

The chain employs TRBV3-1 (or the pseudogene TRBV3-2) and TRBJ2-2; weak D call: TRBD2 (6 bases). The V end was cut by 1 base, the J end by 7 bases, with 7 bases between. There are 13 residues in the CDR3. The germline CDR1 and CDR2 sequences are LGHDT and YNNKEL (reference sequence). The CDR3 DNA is TGTGCCAGCAGCCAAGCGGGGGTCGGGGAGCTGTTTTTT. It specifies CASSQAGVGELFF.

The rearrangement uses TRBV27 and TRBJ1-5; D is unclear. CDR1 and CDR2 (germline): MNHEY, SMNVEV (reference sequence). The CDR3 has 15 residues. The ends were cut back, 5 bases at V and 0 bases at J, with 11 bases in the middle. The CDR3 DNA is TGTGCCAGCAGTGAATGGAACAGTAGCAATCAGCCCCAGCATTTT. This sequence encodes CASSEWNSSNQPQHF.

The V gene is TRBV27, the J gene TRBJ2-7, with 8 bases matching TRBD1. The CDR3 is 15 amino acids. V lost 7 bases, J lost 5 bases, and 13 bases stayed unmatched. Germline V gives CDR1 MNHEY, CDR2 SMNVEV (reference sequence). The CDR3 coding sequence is TGTGCCAGCAACACCCGGGACAGGTGGATCCACGAGCAGTACTTC. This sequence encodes CASNTRDRWIHEQYF.

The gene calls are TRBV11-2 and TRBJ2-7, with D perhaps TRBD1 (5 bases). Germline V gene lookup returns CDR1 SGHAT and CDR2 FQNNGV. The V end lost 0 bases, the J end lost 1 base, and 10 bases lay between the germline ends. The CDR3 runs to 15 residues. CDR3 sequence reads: CASSLEGRLSYEQYF. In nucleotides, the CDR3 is TGTGCCAGCAGCTTAGAGGGGCGCCTTTCCTACGAGCAGTACTTC.

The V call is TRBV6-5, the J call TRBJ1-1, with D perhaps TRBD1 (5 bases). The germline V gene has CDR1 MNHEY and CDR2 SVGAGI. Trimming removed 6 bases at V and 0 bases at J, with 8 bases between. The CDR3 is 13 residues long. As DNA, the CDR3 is TGTGCCAGCAGGGGGGACTTGAACACTGAAGCTTTCTTT. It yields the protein CASRGDLNTEAFF.